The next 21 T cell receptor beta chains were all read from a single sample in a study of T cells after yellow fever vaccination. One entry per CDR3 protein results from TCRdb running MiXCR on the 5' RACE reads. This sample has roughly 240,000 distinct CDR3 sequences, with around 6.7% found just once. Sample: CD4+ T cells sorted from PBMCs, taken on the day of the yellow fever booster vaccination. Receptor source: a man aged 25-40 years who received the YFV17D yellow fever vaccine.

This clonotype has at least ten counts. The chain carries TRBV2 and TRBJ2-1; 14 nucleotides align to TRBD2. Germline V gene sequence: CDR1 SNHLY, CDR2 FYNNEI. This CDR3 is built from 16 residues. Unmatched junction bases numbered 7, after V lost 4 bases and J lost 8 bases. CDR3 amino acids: CASSVEGTSGRHEQFF. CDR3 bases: TGTGCCAGCAGTGTCGAAGGGACTAGCGGGAGACATGAGCAGTTCTTC.

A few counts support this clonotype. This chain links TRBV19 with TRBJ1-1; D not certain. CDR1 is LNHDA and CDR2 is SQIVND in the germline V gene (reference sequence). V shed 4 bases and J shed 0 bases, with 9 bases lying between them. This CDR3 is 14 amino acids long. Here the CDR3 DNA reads TGTGCCAGTAGTAGGCAACTCATGAACACTGAAGCTTTCTTT. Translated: CASSRQLMNTEAFF.

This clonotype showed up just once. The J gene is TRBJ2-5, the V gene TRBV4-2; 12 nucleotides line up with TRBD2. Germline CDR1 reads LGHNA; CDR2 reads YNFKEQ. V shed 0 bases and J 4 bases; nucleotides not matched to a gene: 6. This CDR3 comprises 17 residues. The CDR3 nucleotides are TGTGCCAGCAGCCAAGAAGGGGGACTAGCGGGCAGAGAGACCCAGTACTTC. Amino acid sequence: CASSQEGGLAGRETQYF.

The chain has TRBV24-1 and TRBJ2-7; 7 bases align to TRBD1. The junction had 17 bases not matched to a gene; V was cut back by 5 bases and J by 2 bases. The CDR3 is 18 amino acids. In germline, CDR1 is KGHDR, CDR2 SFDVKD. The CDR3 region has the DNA TGTGCCACCAGTGGGATAGACCAGAACTCGGGACAGACCTACGAGCAGTACTTC. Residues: CATSGIDQNSGQTYEQYF.

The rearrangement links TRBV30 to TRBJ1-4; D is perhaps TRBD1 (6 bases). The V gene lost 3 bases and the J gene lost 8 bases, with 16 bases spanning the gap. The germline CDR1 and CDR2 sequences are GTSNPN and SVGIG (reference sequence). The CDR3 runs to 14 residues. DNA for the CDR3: TGTGCCTGGAGAGGGGGGGGAAGCTACGAAAAACTGTTTTTT. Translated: CAWRGGGSYEKLFF.

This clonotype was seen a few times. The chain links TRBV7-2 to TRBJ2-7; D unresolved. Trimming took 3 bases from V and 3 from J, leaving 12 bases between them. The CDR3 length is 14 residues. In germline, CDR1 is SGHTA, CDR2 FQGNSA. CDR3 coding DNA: TGTGCCAGCAGCTTCGGCAGGACGGACTACGAGCAGTACTTC. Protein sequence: CASSFGRTDYEQYF.

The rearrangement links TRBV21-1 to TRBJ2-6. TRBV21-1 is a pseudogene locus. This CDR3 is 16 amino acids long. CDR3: CASSKPLTSGANVLTF. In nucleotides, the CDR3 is TGTGCCAGCAGCAAACCCCTGACTTCTGGGGCCAACGTCCTGACTTTC.

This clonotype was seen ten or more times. The CDR3 coding sequence is TGTGCCACCAGCAGATTAGATCAGCCCCAGCATTTT. This encodes CATSRLDQPQHF. This chain uses TRBV15 with TRBJ1-5; D gene unclear. The V end lost 2 bases, the J end lost 5 bases, and 4 bases lay between the germline ends. Germline assignment: CDR1 LNHNV and CDR2 YYDKDF (reference sequence). The CDR3 length is 12 residues.

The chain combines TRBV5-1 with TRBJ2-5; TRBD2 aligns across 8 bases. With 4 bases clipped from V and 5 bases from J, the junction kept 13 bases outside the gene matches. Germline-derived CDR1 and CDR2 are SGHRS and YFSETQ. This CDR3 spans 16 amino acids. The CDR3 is CASSGSGRTRFETQYF. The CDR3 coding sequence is TGCGCCAGCAGCGGAAGCGGGAGAACCCGGTTCGAGACCCAGTACTTC.

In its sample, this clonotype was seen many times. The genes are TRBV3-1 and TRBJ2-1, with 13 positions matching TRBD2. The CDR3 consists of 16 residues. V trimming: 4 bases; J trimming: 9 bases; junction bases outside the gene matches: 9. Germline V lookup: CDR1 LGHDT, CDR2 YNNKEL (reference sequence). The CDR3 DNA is TGTGCCAGCAGCCCCTCCTCGGGACTAGCGGGGCGTGAGCAGTTCTTC. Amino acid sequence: CASSPSSGLAGREQFF.

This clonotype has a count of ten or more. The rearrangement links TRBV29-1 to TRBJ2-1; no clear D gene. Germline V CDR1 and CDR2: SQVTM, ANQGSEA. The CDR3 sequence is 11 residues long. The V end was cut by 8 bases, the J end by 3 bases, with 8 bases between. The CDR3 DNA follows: TGCAGCCCCCGGGTCTACAATGAGCAGTTCTTC. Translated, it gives CSPRVYNEQFF.

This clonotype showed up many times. Here the CDR3 reads CAIRTGTSGSGGDTQYF. CDR3 nucleotide sequence: TGTGCCATCAGAACCGGGACTAGCGGGAGCGGAGGAGATACGCAGTATTTT. The chain uses TRBV10-3 and TRBJ2-3; 14 bases are a match to TRBD2. Germline CDR1 is ENHRY and CDR2 is SYGVKD. J lost 5 bases, V lost 6 bases, and 10 bases had no gene match. The CDR3 length is 17 residues.

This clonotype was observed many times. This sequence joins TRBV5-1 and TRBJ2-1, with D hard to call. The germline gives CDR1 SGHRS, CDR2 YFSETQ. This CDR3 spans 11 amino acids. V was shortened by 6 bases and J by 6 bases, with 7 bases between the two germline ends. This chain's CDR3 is CASMGGNEQFF. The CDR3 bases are TGCGCCAGCATGGGCGGCAATGAGCAGTTCTTC.

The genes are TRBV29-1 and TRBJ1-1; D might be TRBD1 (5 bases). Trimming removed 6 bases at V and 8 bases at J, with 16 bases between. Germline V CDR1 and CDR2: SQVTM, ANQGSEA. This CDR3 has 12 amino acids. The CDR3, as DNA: TGCAGCGTCACCCAGTTGGGGGGAGAAGCTTTCTTT. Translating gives CSVTQLGGEAFF.

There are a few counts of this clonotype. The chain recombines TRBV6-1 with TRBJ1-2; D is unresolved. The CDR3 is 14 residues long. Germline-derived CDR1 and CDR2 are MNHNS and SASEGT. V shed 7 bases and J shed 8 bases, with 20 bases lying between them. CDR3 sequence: CASTLGPPGRGYTF. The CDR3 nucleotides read TGTGCCAGCACCCTAGGCCCTCCGGGGAGAGGCTACACCTTC.

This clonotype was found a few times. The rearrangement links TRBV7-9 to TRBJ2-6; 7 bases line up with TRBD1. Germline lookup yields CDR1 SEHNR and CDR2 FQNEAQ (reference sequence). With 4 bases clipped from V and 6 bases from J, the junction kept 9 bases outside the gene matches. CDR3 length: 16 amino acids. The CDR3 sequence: CASSSIGQALANVLTF. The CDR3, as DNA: TGTGCCAGCAGCTCTATAGGACAGGCCTTGGCCAACGTCCTGACTTTC.

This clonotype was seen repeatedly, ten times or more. The CDR3, as DNA: TGTGCCAGCAGCCAAGATGACAGGGGGCGCGGAAAACTGTTTTTT. This translates into CASSQDDRGRGKLFF. The gene calls are TRBV14 and TRBJ1-4, with 10 bases matching TRBD1. The CDR3 covers 15 residues. Unmatched junction bases numbered 5, after V lost 0 bases and J lost 10 bases. Germline V lookup: CDR1 SGHDN, CDR2 FVKESK.

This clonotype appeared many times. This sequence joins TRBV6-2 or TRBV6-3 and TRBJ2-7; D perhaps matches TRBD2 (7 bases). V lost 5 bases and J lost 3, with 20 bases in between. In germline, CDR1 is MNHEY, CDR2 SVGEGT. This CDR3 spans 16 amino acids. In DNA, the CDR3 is TGTGCCAGCAGTCCTGGTGGGGGCGGGAGACTCTACGAGCAGTACTTC. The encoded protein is CASSPGGGGRLYEQYF.

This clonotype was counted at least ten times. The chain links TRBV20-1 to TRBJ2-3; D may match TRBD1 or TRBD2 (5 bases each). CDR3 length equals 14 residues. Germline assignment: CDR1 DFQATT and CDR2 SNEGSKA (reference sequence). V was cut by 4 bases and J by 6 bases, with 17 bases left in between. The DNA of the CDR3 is TGCAGTGCTATACGGGACGCGCGTTTCGATACGCAGTATTTT. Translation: CSAIRDARFDTQYF.

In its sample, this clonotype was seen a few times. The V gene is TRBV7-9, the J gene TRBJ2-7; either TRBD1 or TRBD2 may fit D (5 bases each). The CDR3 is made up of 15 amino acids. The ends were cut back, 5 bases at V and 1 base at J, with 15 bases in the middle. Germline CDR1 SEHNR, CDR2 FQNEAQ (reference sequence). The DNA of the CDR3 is TGTGCCAGCAGCGACCTCCGGGACGGATCCTACGAGCAGTACTTC. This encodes CASSDLRDGSYEQYF.

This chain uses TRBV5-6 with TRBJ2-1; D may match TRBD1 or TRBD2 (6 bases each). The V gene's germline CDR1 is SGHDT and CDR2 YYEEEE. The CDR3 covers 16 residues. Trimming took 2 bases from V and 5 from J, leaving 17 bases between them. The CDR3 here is CASSFLDLRGHNEQFF. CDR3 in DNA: TGTGCCAGCAGCTTTCTGGACCTTCGGGGGCACAATGAGCAGTTCTTC.